These 28 T cell receptor beta chains share one sample of origin, sequenced in a study of CD8+ T cells in alopecia areata. The authors extracted RNA and reverse transcribed it into cDNA as the sequencing template. Produced via immunoSEQ multiplex PCR; TCRdb's table is partial and in-frame only. Of hundreds of thousands of clones in the sample, approximately 52% were seen once. Material: CD4+ T cells sorted from blood, obtained at week 0. Source of these receptors: a human donor with alopecia areata.

This clone appeared a few times. The rearrangement links TRBV9 to TRBJ2-7, with unresolved D. The CDR3 runs 15 residues. V was shortened by 0 bases and J by 0 bases, with 10 bases between the two germline ends. Germline V CDR1 and CDR2: SGDLS, YYNGEE. The CDR3: CASSVGYSRSYEQYF. DNA of the CDR3: TGTGCCAGCAGCGTAGGATACAGCCGCTCCTACGAGCAGTACTTC.

In DNA form, the CDR3 reads TGTGCCTGGAGAGGGTACGGTTGGGCTGAAGCTTTCTTT. Its translation is CAWRGYGWAEAFF. The chain uses TRBV30 and TRBJ1-1; no firm D call. The ends were cut back, 3 bases at V and 6 bases at J, with 14 bases in the middle. Germline lookup yields CDR1 GTSNPN and CDR2 SVGIG (reference sequence). This CDR3 region has 13 residues.

The genes are TRBV29-1 and TRBJ1-1; D is uncertain. Per germline, CDR1 SQVTM and CDR2 ANQGSEA. The CDR3 length is 12 residues. V lost 7 bases to trimming and J lost 1 base, with 10 bases between them. DNA of the CDR3: TGCAGCGGATCACGACGGAACACTGAAGCTTTCTTT. This encodes CSGSRRNTEAFF.

V is TRBV27 and J is TRBJ2-4, with 9 positions matching TRBD1. Losses at the gene ends were 3 bases for V and 0 bases for J; bases not matched to a gene: 12. The CDR3 sequence is 19 residues long. CDR1 is MNHEY and CDR2 is SMNVEV in the germline V gene (reference sequence). The CDR3 DNA sequence: TGTGCCAGCAGTTTGGGGCTACGACAGGGGGGAGTAGCCAAAAACATTCAGTACTTC. Translating gives CASSLGLRQGGVAKNIQYF.

CDR3 bases: TGCGCCAGCAGCCAAGATCCATCAGGGGAGAGGACCCAGTACTTC. This gives the protein CASSQDPSGERTQYF. V usage is TRBV4-1 and J usage is TRBJ2-5; possible D gene TRBD1, 6 bases. The CDR3 has 15 residues. Trimming left V 0 bases short and J 7 bases short, with 15 bases between. The germline gives CDR1 MGHRA, CDR2 YSYEKL.

The V gene is TRBV18, the J gene TRBJ1-2; 10 nucleotides match TRBD1. The CDR3 loop spans 14 amino acids. Looked up from germline, CDR1 is KGHSH and CDR2 is LQKENI. The V gene end was trimmed by 4 bases and the J gene end by 6 bases; junction bases not matched to a gene: 5. CDR3 sequence reads: CASSRAGTGDGYTF. The CDR3 nucleotides are TGTGCCAGCTCACGGGCCGGGACAGGGGATGGCTACACCTTC.

The chain links TRBV29-1 to TRBJ2-2; D tentatively reads TRBD1 or TRBD2 (5 bases each). Per the germline V gene, CDR1 is SQVTM and CDR2 is ANQGSEA. The CDR3 has 16 residues. Trimming took 2 bases from V and 5 from J, leaving 18 bases between them. CDR3 amino acids: CSVEQGTTGLTGELFF. CDR3 nucleotide sequence: TGCAGCGTTGAACAAGGGACGACTGGGTTAACCGGGGAGCTGTTTTTT.

This clone was picked up one time. The chain links TRBV27 to TRBJ1-4, with TRBD1 matching over 9 bases. V lost 6 bases to trimming and J lost 7 bases; unmatched junction nucleotides: 9. The V gene's germline CDR1 is MNHEY and CDR2 SMNVEV (reference sequence). CDR3 length: 15 residues. The CDR3: CASRAGQGRSEKLFF. The CDR3 DNA is TGTGCCAGCAGGGCTGGACAGGGGAGAAGTGAAAAACTGTTTTTT.

The V and J genes are TRBV27 and TRBJ2-6; 9 bases are shared with TRBD1. J gave up 5 bases and V 6 bases, and 5 bases lay outside the gene matches. Looked up from germline, CDR1 is MNHEY and CDR2 is SMNVEV (reference sequence). The CDR3 runs 15 residues. CDR3 sequence (DNA): TGTGCCAGCAGACAACAGGGGGCCCGGGCCAACGTCCTGACTTTC. Translating it yields CASRQQGARANVLTF.

The rearrangement links TRBV28 to TRBJ2-5; no clear D gene. The CDR3 extends over 12 amino acids. V was pared by 1 base and J by 3 bases, with 3 bases between. The V gene's germline CDR1 is MDHEN and CDR2 SYDVKM. CDR3 in DNA: TGTGCCAGCAGTTTATCGAAAGAGACCCAGTACTTC. Protein product: CASSLSKETQYF.

In its sample, this clone was seen once. The chain couples TRBV29-1 to TRBJ2-7; 8 bases fit TRBD1. Germline CDR1 reads SQVTM; CDR2 reads ANQGSEA. With 7 bases clipped from V and 3 bases from J, the junction kept 5 bases outside the gene matches. The CDR3 is 12 residues long. CDR3 nucleotides: TGCAGCGCCGGACAGGGTCTCTACGAGCAGTACTTC. Protein: CSAGQGLYEQYF.

This rearrangement joins TRBV29-1 to TRBJ1-2; D unresolved. The CDR3 loop spans 13 amino acids. Germline V lookup: CDR1 SQVTM, CDR2 ANQGSEA. The V end lost 6 bases, the J end lost 5 bases, and 16 bases lay between the germline ends. DNA of the CDR3: TGCAGCGTGGCTCAGATCATCACGTATGGCTACACCTTC. This translates into CSVAQIITYGYTF.

The chain couples TRBV6-5 to TRBJ1-2, with D unresolved. Per germline, CDR1 MNHEY and CDR2 SVGAGI. V was trimmed by 2 bases and J by 2 bases, leaving 3 bases between them. CDR3 size: 12 residues. CDR3 DNA: TGTGCCAGCAGTTACCAGAACTATGGCTACACCTTC. It specifies CASSYQNYGYTF.

This clone was observed a few times. The rearrangement joins TRBV9 to TRBJ1-1; no clear D gene. Trimming cost V 4 bases and J 2 bases, with 9 bases left between them. The CDR3 totals 13 residues. CDR1 and CDR2 from the germline V gene are SGDLS and YYNGEE. The CDR3 DNA follows: TGTGCCAGCAGCTCGACCCCAAACACTGAAGCTTTCTTT. Translated: CASSSTPNTEAFF.

This clone was observed once. The chain recombines TRBV18 with TRBJ2-3; the match to TRBD2 covers 9 bases. The CDR3 covers 17 residues. CDR1 and CDR2 (germline): KGHSH, LQKENI. V shed 2 bases, J shed 4 bases, and the junction held 10 bases outside the gene matches. CDR3 DNA: TGTGCCAGCTCACCAATATCTGCGGGAGGGCCTTCAGATACGCAGTATTTT. Protein product: CASSPISAGGPSDTQYF.

This clone was detected a few times. The chain employs TRBV30 and TRBJ2-3; 9 nucleotides match TRBD1. Trimming removed 3 bases from V and 4 bases from J; junction bases left unmatched: 2. Germline lookup yields CDR1 GTSNPN and CDR2 SVGIG (reference sequence). The CDR3 totals 13 residues. CDR3 DNA sequence: TGTGCCTGGAGCCGGACAGGGGCAGATACGCAGTATTTT. Its protein is CAWSRTGADTQYF.

V is TRBV30 and J is TRBJ2-7; TRBD1 is a possible D gene (6 bases). The CDR3 has 13 amino acids. Germline lookup yields CDR1 GTSNPN and CDR2 SVGIG (reference sequence). The V end lost 4 bases, the J end lost 1 base, and 11 bases lay between the germline ends. The CDR3 DNA is TGTGCCTGGAACAGGGTGTCTTCCTACGAGCAGTACTTC. Protein sequence: CAWNRVSSYEQYF.

This clone occurred a few times. This rearrangement joins TRBV10-3 to TRBJ2-1; D may be TRBD1 or TRBD2 (5 bases each). There are 13 residues in the CDR3. Germline values: CDR1 ENHRY, CDR2 SYGVKD. V gave up 11 bases and J gave up 1 base, with 12 bases separating them. CDR3 in DNA: TGTGCCGGGGGAGACCGGTCCTACAATGAGCAGTTCTTC. Translating gives CAGGDRSYNEQFF.

The sample holds a few counts of this clone. CDR3 loop: CSVVAGGPGETQYF. CDR3 in DNA: TGCAGCGTTGTAGCGGGAGGGCCAGGAGAGACCCAGTACTTC. The rearrangement joins TRBV29-1 to TRBJ2-5, with 11 bases aligning to TRBD2. The CDR3 covers 14 residues. J lost 4 bases, V lost 4 bases, and 5 bases had no gene match. CDR1 and CDR2 (germline): SQVTM, ANQGSEA.

This clone was seen a few times. CDR3 in amino acids: CAWSVRRRNYGYTF. DNA of the CDR3: TGTGCCTGGAGTGTACGCCGGCGTAACTATGGCTACACCTTC. The genes are TRBV30 and TRBJ1-2, with unresolved D. The CDR3 is 14 residues long. With 0 bases removed from V and 1 base from J, the gap between germline ends came to 9 bases. The V gene's germline CDR1 is GTSNPN and CDR2 SVGIG (reference sequence).

This clone was counted between two and nine times. CDR3 in DNA: TGCAGCGTTGTAATTCCCCACACTCCCTACGAGCAGTACTTC. This sequence encodes CSVVIPHTPYEQYF. The chain couples TRBV29-1 to TRBJ2-7, with no clear D. Per germline, CDR1 SQVTM and CDR2 ANQGSEA. CDR3 length equals 14 residues. V lost 4 bases to trimming and J lost 2 bases, with 15 bases between them.

In this sample, this clone turned up a few times. The chain combines TRBV29-1 with TRBJ2-2, with D possibly being TRBD2 (6 bases). The CDR3 has 16 amino acids. Germline values: CDR1 SQVTM, CDR2 ANQGSEA. Trimming removed 7 bases from V and 2 bases from J, with 20 bases in between. This CDR3 is CSAPGLGGSNTGELFF. CDR3 DNA: TGCAGCGCTCCAGGTCTGGGAGGCTCCAACACCGGGGAGCTGTTTTTT.

The J gene is TRBJ1-1, the V gene TRBV30, with 8 positions matching TRBD1. Losses at the gene ends were 5 bases for V and 7 bases for J; bases not matched to a gene: 9. Looked up from germline, CDR1 is GTSNPN and CDR2 is SVGIG (reference sequence). The CDR3 consists of 13 residues. CDR3 amino acids: CAWSSGQGLEAFF. In DNA form, the CDR3 reads TGTGCCTGGTCATCAGGACAGGGACTTGAAGCTTTCTTT.

This clone was recorded a few times. The genes are TRBV6-1 and TRBJ2-4; D unclear. Trimming left V 6 bases short and J 0 bases short, with 3 bases between. The CDR3 sequence is 12 residues long. Per germline, CDR1 MNHNS and CDR2 SASEGT. The CDR3 DNA sequence: TGTGCCAGCAGGGTAGCCAAAAACATTCAGTACTTC. Translating gives CASRVAKNIQYF.

The genes are TRBV7-9 and TRBJ1-5; D gene uncertain. V lost 7 bases to trimming and J lost 5 bases, with 9 bases between them. This CDR3 has 12 amino acids. Germline-derived CDR1 and CDR2 are SEHNR and FQNEAQ (reference sequence). CDR3 sequence: CASTDGYQPQHF. The CDR3 DNA reads as TGTGCCAGCACCGATGGGTATCAGCCCCAGCATTTT. Full variable domain (outside the CDR3, taken from reference TRBV7-9 and TRBJ1-5): DTGVSQNPRHKITKRGQNVTFRCDPISEHNRLYWYRQTLGQGPEFLTYFQNEAQLEKSRLLSDRFSAERPKGSFSTLEIQRTEQGDSAMYLCASTDGYQPQHFGDGTRLSIL.

The J gene is TRBJ1-1, the V gene TRBV7-9; D remains unclear. The ends were cut back, 2 bases at V and 8 bases at J, with 3 bases in the middle. From germline, CDR1 is SEHNR and CDR2 FQNEAQ (reference sequence). The length of the CDR3 is 10 residues. The CDR3: CASSLQEAFF. Written as DNA, the CDR3 is TGTGCCAGCAGCTTACAAGAAGCTTTCTTT. Full variable domain (missing parts from reference TRBV7-9 and TRBJ1-1): DTGVSQNPRHKITKRGQNVTFRCDPISEHNRLYWYRQTLGQGPEFLTYFQNEAQLEKSRLLSDRFSAERPKGSFSTLEIQRTEQGDSAMYLCASSLQEAFFGQGTRLTVV.

This clone was detected once. J is TRBJ2-7 and V is TRBV4-1; 13 nucleotides line up with TRBD2. The junction had 11 bases not matched to a gene; V was cut back by 1 base and J by 5 bases. Germline V gene data show CDR1 as MGHRA and CDR2 as YSYEKL. The CDR3 is 18 amino acids. CDR3 sequence: CASSQVDLGLAGVHEQYF. The CDR3 DNA reads TGCGCCAGCAGCCAAGTAGATCTAGGACTAGCGGGAGTCCACGAGCAGTACTTC.

The J gene is TRBJ2-7, the V gene TRBV6-1; 7 positions match TRBD1. Germline V gene lookup returns CDR1 MNHNS and CDR2 SASEGT. The CDR3 totals 14 residues. The V and J ends lost 7 bases and 2 bases, in that order; junction bases with no gene match: 8. CDR3 sequence reads: CASTQWTGTYEQYF. The CDR3 DNA sequence: TGTGCCAGCACCCAATGGACAGGCACCTACGAGCAGTACTTC.